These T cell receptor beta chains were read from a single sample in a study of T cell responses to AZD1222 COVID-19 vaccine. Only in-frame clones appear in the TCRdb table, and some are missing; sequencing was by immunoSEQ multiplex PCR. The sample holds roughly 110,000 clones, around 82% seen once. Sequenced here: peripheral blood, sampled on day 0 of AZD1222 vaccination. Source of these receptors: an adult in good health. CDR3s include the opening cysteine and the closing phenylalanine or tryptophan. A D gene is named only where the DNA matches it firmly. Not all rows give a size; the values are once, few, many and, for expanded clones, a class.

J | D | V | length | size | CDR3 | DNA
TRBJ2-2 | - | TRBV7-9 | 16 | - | CASSLVRGASGGELFF | TGTGCCAGCAGCTTAGTGAGGGGCGCGAGTGGCGGGGAGCTGTTTTTT
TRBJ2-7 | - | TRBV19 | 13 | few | CASNEANSYEQYF | TGTGCCAGTAACGAAGCAAACTCCTACGAGCAGTACTTC
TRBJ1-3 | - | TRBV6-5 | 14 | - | CASSYTGSGNTIYF | TGTGCCAGCAGTTACACAGGTTCTGGAAACACCATATATTTT
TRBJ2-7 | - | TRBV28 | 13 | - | CASSLGISYEQYF | TGTGCCAGCAGTTTAGGGATTTCCTACGAGCAGTACTTC
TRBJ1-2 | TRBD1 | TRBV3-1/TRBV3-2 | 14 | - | CASSLSGTAGGYTF | TGTGCCAGCAGCCTATCCGGGACAGCGGGTGGCTACACCTTC
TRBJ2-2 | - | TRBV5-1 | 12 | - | CASKRNTGELFF | TGCGCCAGCAAAAGGAACACCGGGGAGCTGTTTTTT
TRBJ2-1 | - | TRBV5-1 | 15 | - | CASSLVTGGLGEQFF | TGCGCCAGCAGCTTGGTGACGGGGGGCCTCGGTGAGCAGTTCTTC
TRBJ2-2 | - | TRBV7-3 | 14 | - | CASSLLAVNRELFF | TGTGCCAGCAGCTTACTGGCCGTGAACAGGGAGCTGTTTTTT
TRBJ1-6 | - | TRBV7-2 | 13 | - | CASGTRENSPLHF | TGTGCCAGCGGCACACGGGAGAATTCACCCCTCCACTTT
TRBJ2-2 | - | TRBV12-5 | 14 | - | CASGLVPNSGELFF | TGTGCTAGTGGTTTGGTACCCAATTCCGGGGAGCTGTTTTTT
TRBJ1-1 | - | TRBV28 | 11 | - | CVSSLEGEAFF | TGTGTCAGCAGTTTAGAAGGGGAAGCTTTCTTT
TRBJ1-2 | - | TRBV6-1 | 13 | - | CASSESGQWGYTF | TGTGCCAGCAGTGAGAGTGGACAGTGGGGCTACACCTTC
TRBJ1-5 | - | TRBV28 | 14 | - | CASSLRRVRQPQHF | TGTGCCAGCAGTTTAAGGAGGGTGAGGCAGCCCCAGCATTTT
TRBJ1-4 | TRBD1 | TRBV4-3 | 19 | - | CASSQDAPGGFATNEKLFF | TGCGCCAGCAGCCAAGATGCCCCAGGGGGCTTCGCAACTAATGAAAAACTGTTTTTT
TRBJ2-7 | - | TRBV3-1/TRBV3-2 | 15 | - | CASSYADRYNSEQYF | TGTGCCAGCAGCTACGCCGACAGGTACAACTCCGAGCAGTACTTC
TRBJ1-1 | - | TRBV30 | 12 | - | CAWSLPYTEAFF | TGTGCCTGGAGCCTACCATACACTGAAGCTTTCTTT
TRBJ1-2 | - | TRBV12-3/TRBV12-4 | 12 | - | CASSPRVVGYTF | TGTGCCAGCAGTCCCCGGGTTGTCGGCTACACCTTC
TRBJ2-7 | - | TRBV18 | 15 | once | CASSPPNTGTYEQYF | TGTGCCAGCTCACCACCGAACACAGGGACCTACGAGCAGTACTTC
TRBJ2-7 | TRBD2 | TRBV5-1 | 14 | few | CASSLEGEGYEQYF | TGCGCCAGCAGCTTGGAAGGGGAGGGGTACGAGCAGTACTTC
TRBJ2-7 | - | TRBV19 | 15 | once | CASRRSGTESYEQYF | TGTGCCAGTAGACGCTCGGGAACAGAATCCTACGAGCAGTACTTC
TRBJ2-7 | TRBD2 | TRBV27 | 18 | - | CASRITGLAGGPSYEQYF | TGTGCCAGCAGGATAACAGGACTAGCGGGAGGGCCGTCTTACGAGCAGTACTTC
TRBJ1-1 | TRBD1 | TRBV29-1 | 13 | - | CSVHGQGPYEAFF | TGCAGCGTTCATGGACAGGGGCCTTATGAAGCTTTCTTT
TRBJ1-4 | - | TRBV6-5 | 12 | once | CASRKGGEKLFF | TGTGCCAGCAGGAAAGGAGGGGAAAAACTGTTTTTT
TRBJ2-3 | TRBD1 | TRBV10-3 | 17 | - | CAISVTFTGASRDTQYF | TGTGCCATCAGTGTAACCTTTACAGGGGCATCAAGAGATACGCAGTATTTT
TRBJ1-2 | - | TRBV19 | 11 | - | CASLHRFGYTF | TGTGCCAGTTTACACCGTTTTGGCTACACCTTC
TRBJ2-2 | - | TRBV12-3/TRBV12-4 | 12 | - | CASNANTGELFF | TGTGCCAGCAATGCGAACACCGGGGAGCTGTTTTTT
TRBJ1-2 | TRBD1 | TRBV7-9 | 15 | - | CASSFGQVSNYGYTF | TGTGCCAGCAGCTTCGGACAGGTTTCTAACTATGGCTACACCTTC
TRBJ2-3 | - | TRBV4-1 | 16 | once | CASSQEPNPRTDTQYF | TGCGCCAGCAGCCAAGAGCCCAACCCCAGAACCGATACGCAGTATTTT
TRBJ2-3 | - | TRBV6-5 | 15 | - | CASSYVGPSTDTQYF | TGTGCCAGCAGTTACGTAGGGCCCAGCACAGATACGCAGTATTTT
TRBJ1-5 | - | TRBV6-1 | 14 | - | CASSEGRVRQPQHF | TGTGCCAGCAGTGAAGGTAGGGTACGTCAGCCCCAGCATTTT
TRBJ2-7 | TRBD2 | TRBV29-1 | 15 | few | CSVELLAGGSYEQYF | TGCAGCGTTGAACTACTAGCGGGAGGGTCCTACGAGCAGTACTTC
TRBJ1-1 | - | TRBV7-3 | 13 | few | CASSPGGGTEAFF | TGTGCCAGCAGCCCCGGGGGGGGGACTGAAGCTTTCTTT
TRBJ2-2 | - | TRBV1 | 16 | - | CTSSQGTGTDGGELFF | TGCACCAGCAGCCAGGGGACCGGGACAGACGGCGGGGAGCTGTTTTTT
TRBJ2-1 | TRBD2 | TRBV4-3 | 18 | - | CASSQGVPSGRAWDEQFF | TGCGCCAGCAGCCAAGGGGTCCCAAGCGGGAGGGCCTGGGATGAGCAGTTCTTC
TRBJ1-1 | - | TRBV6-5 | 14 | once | CASRGTGRGMVAFF | TGTGCCAGCAGGGGGACCGGAAGGGGAATGGTTGCTTTCTTT
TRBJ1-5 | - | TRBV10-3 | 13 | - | CAISSQGEQPQHF | TGTGCCATCAGTTCACAGGGAGAACAGCCCCAGCATTTT
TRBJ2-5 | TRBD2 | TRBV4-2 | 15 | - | CASSQDREGQETQYF | TGTGCCAGCAGCCAAGATCGGGAGGGGCAAGAGACCCAGTACTTC
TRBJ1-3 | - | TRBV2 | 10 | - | CASLLDTIYF | TGTGCCAGCCTTCTGGACACCATATATTTT
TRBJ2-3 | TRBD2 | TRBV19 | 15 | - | CASKLLAGVADTQYF | TGTGCCAGTAAACTATTGGCGGGGGTGGCAGATACGCAGTATTTT
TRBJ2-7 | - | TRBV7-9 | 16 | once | CASSSIKGTYFYEQYF | TGTGCCAGCAGCTCCATCAAAGGGACCTACTTCTACGAGCAGTACTTC
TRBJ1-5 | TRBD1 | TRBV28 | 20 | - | CASRLRLTLRDRGQSQPQHF | TGTGCCAGCAGACTCCGTCTTACGCTCCGGGACAGGGGGCAGAGTCAGCCCCAGCATTTT
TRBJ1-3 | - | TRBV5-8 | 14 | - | CASSLRGNGNTIYF | TGTGCCAGCAGCTTGCGGGGAAATGGAAACACCATATATTTT
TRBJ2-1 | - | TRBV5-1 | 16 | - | CASSLGQAGPYNEQFF | TGCGCCAGCAGCTTAGGGCAGGCGGGGCCCTACAATGAGCAGTTCTTC
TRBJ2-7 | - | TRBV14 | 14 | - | CASSQDRRGYEQYF | TGTGCCAGCAGCCAAGATCGGCGCGGTTACGAGCAGTACTTC
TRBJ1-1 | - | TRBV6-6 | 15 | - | CASSFRGRVFTEAFF | TGTGCCAGCAGTTTCCGAGGTAGAGTCTTCACTGAAGCTTTCTTT